Presented here are 5 T cell receptor beta chains from one specimen sequenced in a study of T cell responses to AZD1222 COVID-19 vaccine. Profiling relied on immunoSEQ multiplex PCR, and the TCRdb table lists in-frame clones only, not all of them. Of approximately 110,000 clones listed, approximately 86% are singletons. Material: peripheral blood, obtained on day 0 of AZD1222 vaccination. The receptor set was obtained from an adult in good health.

The chain joins TRBV7-3 to TRBJ1-1; D perhaps matches TRBD1 (5 bases). CDR1 is SGHTA, CDR2 FQGTGA, per germline. The CDR3 length is 13 residues. Trimming stripped 5 bases from V and 2 bases from J, with 9 bases between. CDR3 sequence: CASSAQGNTEAFF. Here the CDR3 DNA reads TGTGCCAGCAGCGCCCAGGGAAACACTGAAGCTTTCTTT.

The CDR3 reads CASSFYYEQYF. CDR3 nucleotide sequence: TGTGCCAGCAGTTTCTATTACGAGCAGTACTTC. The rearrangement uses TRBV27 and TRBJ2-7; D gene ambiguous. CDR3 length equals 11 residues. Trimming pared 3 bases from V and 4 bases from J, leaving 4 bases between. CDR1 MNHEY and CDR2 SMNVEV come from the germline V gene (reference sequence).

The rearrangement joins TRBV7-2 to TRBJ2-1; 9 bases align to TRBD1. Looked up from germline, CDR1 is SGHTA and CDR2 is FQGNSA. The V segment lost 5 bases and the J segment 2 bases; nucleotides outside the gene matches: 7. The CDR3 contains 16 residues. The CDR3 DNA reads TGTGCCAGCAGCCCAGACCGGGACAGGGCCTACAATGAGCAGTTCTTC. This gives the protein CASSPDRDRAYNEQFF.

The chain combines TRBV4-2 with TRBJ1-5; no definite D call. Trimming removed 0 bases from V and 6 bases from J, with 6 bases in between. The CDR3 runs to 13 residues. Germline V gene data show CDR1 as LGHNA and CDR2 as YNFKEQ. The CDR3 spells CASSQEGGQPQHF. The CDR3 bases are TGTGCCAGCAGCCAAGAAGGAGGTCAGCCCCAGCATTTT.

J is TRBJ1-2 and V is TRBV25-1; no firm D call. V was clipped by 7 bases and J by 8 bases, with 14 bases between them. This CDR3 is 12 amino acids long. Germline V CDR1 and CDR2: MGHDK, SYGVNS. The CDR3 DNA follows: TGTGCCAGCACCAAAGCTGGGGAGGGCTACACCTTC. Amino acids: CASTKAGEGYTF.